The 21 T cell receptor beta chains given below trace back to one sample, sequenced in a study of T cell responses to AZD1222 COVID-19 vaccine. Generated by immunoSEQ multiplex PCR, the TCRdb table keeps only in-frame clones and is missing some. In the table there are more than 100,000 clones, approximately 91% of which are singletons. The material was peripheral blood, obtained on day 0 of AZD1222 vaccination. The receptors derive from an adult in good health.

The genes are TRBV5-1 and TRBJ2-1, with 8 bases aligning to TRBD2. The CDR3 has 15 residues. Germline values: CDR1 SGHRS, CDR2 YFSETQ. J was trimmed by 2 bases and V by 6 bases; bases with no gene match: 7. This chain's CDR3 is CASTVAGLPYNEQFF. CDR3 DNA: TGCGCCAGCACCGTAGCGGGACTCCCCTACAATGAGCAGTTCTTC.

This sequence joins TRBV7-2 and TRBJ1-6, with D possibly being TRBD1 (5 bases). CDR1 and CDR2 from the germline V gene are SGHTA and FQGNSA. This CDR3 region has 13 residues. The ends were cut back, 1 base at V and 7 bases at J, with 5 bases in the middle. CDR3 DNA sequence: TGTGCCAGCAGCTTAGAGGGGAATTCACCCCTCCACTTT. Translating gives CASSLEGNSPLHF. The full variable domain, in which reference TRBV7-2 and TRBJ1-6 provide the parts outside the CDR3, is GAGVSQSPSNKVTEKGKDVELRCDPISGHTALYWYRQSLGQGLEFLIYFQGNSAPDKSGLPSDRFSAERTGGSVSTLTIQRTQQEDSAVYLCASSLEGNSPLHFGNGTRLTVT.

This clone was picked up one time. The chain couples TRBV4-1 to TRBJ1-5, with TRBD1 as a possible D gene (6 bases). V lost 0 bases to trimming and J lost 5 bases, with 17 bases between them. Germline V gene lookup returns CDR1 MGHRA and CDR2 YSYEKL. This CDR3 region has 17 residues. The CDR3 loop reads CASSQEKIGQLYQPQHF. The DNA for the CDR3 is TGCGCCAGCAGCCAAGAAAAAATAGGACAGCTGTATCAGCCCCAGCATTTT.

J is TRBJ1-3 and V is TRBV5-6, with TRBD1 identical over 8 bases. Germline loops: CDR1 SGHDT, CDR2 YYEEEE. Trimming cost V 4 bases and J 2 bases; bases outside gene matches: 5. The length of the CDR3 is 15 residues. CDR3 loop: CASSRRQGTGNTIYF. CDR3 DNA sequence: TGTGCCAGCAGCAGAAGACAGGGGACTGGAAACACCATATATTTT.

The V call is TRBV29-1, the J call TRBJ2-1, with 10 bases that match TRBD1. Germline V gene lookup returns CDR1 SQVTM and CDR2 ANQGSEA. The CDR3 consists of 14 residues. The trim removed 6 bases at V and 9 bases at J, leaving 11 bases unmatched. The CDR3 protein is CSVGRGQGRSEQFF. For the CDR3, the DNA is TGCAGCGTGGGTCGGGGACAGGGGAGGAGTGAGCAGTTCTTC.

The chain combines TRBV3-1 (or the pseudogene TRBV3-2) with TRBJ1-2; 8 nucleotides agree with TRBD1. This CDR3 comprises 15 residues. With V trimmed by 4 bases and J by 7 bases, 11 bases remained unmatched. Germline V gene sequence: CDR1 LGHDT, CDR2 YNNKEL (reference sequence). CDR3: CASSRLLDREGGYTF. The CDR3, as DNA: TGTGCCAGCAGCCGACTTTTGGACAGGGAGGGTGGCTACACCTTC.

This chain joins TRBV6-2 or TRBV6-3 and TRBJ1-5; TRBD1 is a possible D gene (5 bases). Trimming stripped 4 bases from V and 4 bases from J, with 14 bases between. The germline gives CDR1 MNHEY, CDR2 SVGEGT. The CDR3 has 15 amino acids. The CDR3 reads CASSFPGRPNQPQHF. CDR3 bases: TGTGCCAGCAGTTTTCCAGGGAGACCTAATCAGCCCCAGCATTTT.

This chain uses TRBV7-3 with TRBJ1-2, with 11 bases lining up with TRBD1. CDR1 and CDR2 (germline): SGHTA, FQGTGA. Trimming at V came to 4 bases and at J to 4 bases, leaving 2 bases not matched to a gene. The CDR3 has 14 amino acids. For the CDR3, the DNA is TGTGCCAGCAGCTCTGGGACAGGGGGCTATGGCTACACCTTC. Encoded protein: CASSSGTGGYGYTF.

The genes are TRBV30 and TRBJ1-6; D remains unclear. This CDR3 contains 13 residues. Trimming cost V 0 bases and J 8 bases, with 8 bases left between them. Germline assignment: CDR1 GTSNPN and CDR2 SVGIG (reference sequence). CDR3 sequence (DNA): TGTGCCTGGAGTGTAGGCGGTGATTCACCCCTCCACTTT. Protein sequence: CAWSVGGDSPLHF.

The chain is built from TRBV19 and TRBJ2-7, with 7 bases matching TRBD1. Trimming removed 1 base from V and 2 bases from J; junction bases left unmatched: 5. From germline, CDR1 is LNHDA and CDR2 SQIVND (reference sequence). The CDR3 extends over 15 amino acids. CDR3 amino acids: CASSIASQGAYEQYF. Written as DNA, the CDR3 is TGTGCCAGTAGTATAGCGTCGCAGGGGGCCTACGAGCAGTACTTC.

CDR3 DNA sequence: TGTGCCAGTAGGATCAGGGATATGAACACTGAAGCTTTCTTT. Its translation: CASRIRDMNTEAFF. The gene calls are TRBV19 and TRBJ1-1, with D maybe TRBD1 (5 bases). Trimming pared 6 bases from V and 0 bases from J, leaving 11 bases between. The CDR3 has 14 amino acids. Germline assignment: CDR1 LNHDA and CDR2 SQIVND (reference sequence). The variable domain in full, with the rest retrieved from reference TRBV19 and TRBJ1-1, is DGGITQSPKYLFRKEGQNVTLSCEQNLNHDAMYWYRQDPGQGLRLIYYSQIVNDFQKGDIAEGYSVSREKKESFPLTVTSAQKNPTAFYLCASRIRDMNTEAFFGQGTRLTVV.

The genes are TRBV9 and TRBJ2-7; D might be TRBD2 (6 bases). V was shortened by 0 bases and J by 6 bases, with 16 bases between the two germline ends. From germline, CDR1 is SGDLS and CDR2 YYNGEE. The CDR3 totals 15 residues. The CDR3 coding sequence is TGTGCCAGCAGCGTAGACGGGGGAAGAAACAGCGAGCAGTACTTC. It translates to CASSVDGGRNSEQYF.

The chain combines TRBV5-1 with TRBJ2-1, with D maybe TRBD2 (6 bases). The CDR3 loop spans 16 amino acids. Per germline, CDR1 SGHRS and CDR2 YFSETQ. Deletions cut 1 base from V and 5 bases from J, with 16 bases between. In nucleotides, the CDR3 is TGCGCCAGCAGCTTGTATCTAGCGAGGACCAACAATGAGCAGTTCTTC. Its protein product is CASSLYLARTNNEQFF. The entire variable domain, with the rest obtained from reference TRBV5-1 and TRBJ2-1, is as follows: KAGVTQTPRYLIKTRGQQVTLSCSPISGHRSVSWYQQTPGQGLQFLFEYFSETQRNKGNFPGRFSGRQFSNSRSEMNVSTLELGDSALYLCASSLYLARTNNEQFFGPGTRLTVL.

The chain carries TRBV27 and TRBJ2-1, with 13 nucleotides matching TRBD2. Germline CDR1 is MNHEY and CDR2 is SMNVEV (reference sequence). V lost 4 bases to trimming and J lost 4 bases; unmatched junction nucleotides: 4. CDR3 length: 16 amino acids. CDR3 sequence reads: CASSSLTSGGYNEQFF. Here the CDR3 DNA reads TGTGCCAGCAGTTCCCTGACTAGCGGGGGGTACAATGAGCAGTTCTTC.

This chain uses TRBV3-1 (or the pseudogene TRBV3-2) with TRBJ1-4; 10 nucleotides align to TRBD1. The CDR3 is made up of 16 amino acids. Germline values: CDR1 LGHDT, CDR2 YNNKEL (reference sequence). After removal of 1 base from V and 7 bases from J, the junction contained 6 bases not matched to a gene. The CDR3 DNA is TGTGCCAGCAGCCAAGCTGGGGGGGACAGGGGTGAAAAACTGTTTTTT. Amino acid sequence: CASSQAGGDRGEKLFF.

This chain joins TRBV6-5 and TRBJ1-1; 7 positions match TRBD1. V lost 10 bases and J lost 0; bases outside the gene matches: 5. Looked up from germline, CDR1 is MNHEY and CDR2 is SVGAGI. The CDR3 contains 13 residues. In DNA, the CDR3 is TGTGCCACATACAGGGGCTTGAACACTGAAGCTTTCTTT. Translation gives CATYRGLNTEAFF.

This clone was recorded only once. The rearrangement joins TRBV5-5 to TRBJ2-1; TRBD2 matches 14 bases. Germline V gene lookup returns CDR1 SGHKS and CDR2 YYEKEE (reference sequence). With V trimmed by 0 bases and J by 12 bases, 5 bases remained unmatched. This CDR3 region has 15 residues. The CDR3 DNA reads as TGTGCCAGCAGCTTGGCCGGGACTAGCGGGAGTTTGCAGTTCTTC. Protein sequence: CASSLAGTSGSLQFF.

The rearrangement uses TRBV6-1 and TRBJ1-2; unclear D gene. The CDR3 runs to 13 residues. CDR1 MNHNS and CDR2 SASEGT come from the germline V gene. V was trimmed by 0 bases and J by 4 bases, leaving 6 bases between them. This CDR3 is CASSEAGSYGYTF. The CDR3 DNA reads TGTGCCAGCAGTGAAGCAGGATCCTATGGCTACACCTTC.

The chain links TRBV29-1 to TRBJ2-7; perhaps TRBD2 as D (7 bases). Deletions cut 3 bases from V and 6 bases from J, with 15 bases between. Germline V gene sequence: CDR1 SQVTM, CDR2 ANQGSEA. CDR3 length: 13 residues. This CDR3 reads CSVDLGGAGEQYF. The CDR3 DNA sequence: TGCAGCGTTGACCTTGGGGGGGCAGGCGAGCAGTACTTC.

The chain couples TRBV4-1 to TRBJ2-1; 11 bases fit TRBD2. The germline V gene encodes CDR1 MGHRA and CDR2 YSYEKL. This CDR3 spans 19 amino acids. The ends lost 4 bases at V and 0 bases at J; junction bases unmatched: 11. The DNA for the CDR3 is TGCGCCAGCAGCCTTCAAGTTCGCACTAGCGGGAGCTCCTACAATGAGCAGTTCTTC. This gives the protein CASSLQVRTSGSSYNEQFF.

The gene calls are TRBV19 and TRBJ1-6; 7 nucleotides agree with TRBD1. V shed 4 bases, J shed 7 bases, and the junction held 13 bases outside the gene matches. Germline CDR1 reads LNHDA; CDR2 reads SQIVND (reference sequence). The CDR3 loop spans 17 amino acids. CDR3 DNA sequence: TGTGCCAGTAGTAGGATGGGAGGACAGGCCTCAAATTCACCCCTCCACTTT. Its protein is CASSRMGGQASNSPLHF.